One sample yielded the 15 T cell receptor beta chains listed below, sequenced in a study of cytomegalovirus exposure and HLA in healthy donors (TCRdb year 2017). The library was built by means of the immunoSEQ multiplex PCR assay. A mixture of 60 forward primers for TCR Vbeta segments and 13 reverse primers for TCR Jbeta segments was used in the multiplex PCR. The table comes from immuneACCESS by way of TCRdb, which keeps in-frame sequences with V and J called. Part of the clones is missing from these tables; in studies checked, under half for an unresolved V gene and the rest for unknown reasons. For this sample there are 75,000 to 90,000 clones; about 77% appear just once. Of the sample, 2.5% to 4% is held by the ten largest clones. Sequenced sample: PBMCs. Every receptor here comes from a man aged 45-60 years in good health and CMV-seronegative.

The chain links TRBV10-3 to TRBJ1-1; weak D call: TRBD1 (5 bases). This CDR3 comprises 15 residues. CDR1 and CDR2 from the germline V gene are ENHRY and SYGVKD. The V gene lost 6 bases and the J gene lost 2 bases, with 16 bases spanning the gap. CDR3: CAISRGAAGNTEAFF. For the CDR3, the DNA is TGTGCCATCAGCCGCGGGGCGGCAGGAAACACTGAAGCTTTCTTT.

The rearrangement joins TRBV6-6 to TRBJ1-1; possible D gene TRBD1, 5 bases. The CDR3 loop spans 15 amino acids. CDR1 and CDR2 from the germline V gene are MNHNY and SVGAGI (reference sequence). Trimming took 4 bases from V and 2 from J, leaving 14 bases between them. The CDR3 spells CASSLGPGGNTEAFF. The CDR3 nucleotides read TGTGCCAGCAGTTTGGGACCGGGGGGTAACACTGAAGCTTTCTTT.

This chain links TRBV7-8 with TRBJ2-7; D might be TRBD2 (5 bases). This CDR3 region has 13 residues. The germline V gene encodes CDR1 SGHVS and CDR2 FQNEAQ. V was trimmed by 1 base and J by 4 bases, leaving 8 bases between them. CDR3 DNA sequence: TGTGCCAGCAGCTTAGAGGGCGGGTACGAGCAGTACTTC. Its translation: CASSLEGGYEQYF.

V and J are TRBV10-2 and TRBJ2-7; 14 positions agree with TRBD2. CDR1 is WSHSY and CDR2 is SAAADI in the germline V gene. The CDR3 has 15 residues. The V segment lost 5 bases and the J segment 3 bases; nucleotides outside the gene matches: 3. The CDR3 here is CASSRTSGGHYEQYF. The DNA for the CDR3 is TGCGCCAGCAGTAGGACTAGCGGGGGGCACTACGAGCAGTACTTC.

The chain employs TRBV28 and TRBJ2-3; the D gene is possibly TRBD1 (6 bases). Per germline, CDR1 MDHEN and CDR2 SYDVKM. The CDR3 spans 17 residues. Trimming cost V 4 bases and J 3 bases, with 20 bases left between them. CDR3 nucleotide sequence: TGTGCCAGCAGTTCCTTTTATCAGGGGTTGCTGACAGATACGCAGTATTTT. It specifies CASSSFYQGLLTDTQYF.

The chain combines TRBV28 with TRBJ2-1; 8 positions agree with TRBD1. Looked up from germline, CDR1 is MDHEN and CDR2 is SYDVKM. The CDR3 runs 14 residues. V lost 2 bases, J lost 8 bases, and 5 bases stayed unmatched. CDR3: CASSLPQGAYEQFF. The CDR3 nucleotides read TGTGCCAGCAGTTTACCCCAGGGGGCCTATGAGCAGTTCTTC. Variable domain in full (rest from reference TRBV28 and TRBJ2-1): DVKVTQSSRYLVKRTGEKVFLECVQDMDHENMFWYRQDPGLGLRLIYFSYDVKMKEKGDIPEGYSVSREKKERFSLILESASTNQTSMYLCASSLPQGAYEQFFGPGTRLTVL.

This clone appeared a few times. The V gene is TRBV5-1, the J gene TRBJ1-5; a weak D match, TRBD1 (5 bases). Germline CDR1 is SGHRS and CDR2 is YFSETQ. This CDR3 is built from 15 residues. V was trimmed by 4 bases and J by 5 bases, leaving 16 bases between them. CDR3: CASSRNPRDDQPQHF. The CDR3 DNA follows: TGCGCCAGCAGCCGAAACCCCAGGGATGATCAGCCCCAGCATTTT. Combining the CDR3 with reference TRBV5-1 and TRBJ1-5 gives the whole variable domain KAGVTQTPRYLIKTRGQQVTLSCSPISGHRSVSWYQQTPGQGLQFLFEYFSETQRNKGNFPGRFSGRQFSNSRSEMNVSTLELGDSALYLCASSRNPRDDQPQHFGDGTRLSIL.

The CDR3 loop is CASSFRTSGHNEQFF. CDR3 DNA sequence: TGTGCCAGCAGCTTTCGGACTAGCGGGCACAATGAGCAGTTCTTC. The chain recombines TRBV13 with TRBJ2-1; 11 bases fit TRBD2. J gave up 5 bases and V 3 bases, and 3 bases lay outside the gene matches. This CDR3 is 15 amino acids long. Germline V gene data show CDR1 as PRHDT and CDR2 as FYEKMQ (reference sequence).

The rearrangement joins TRBV5-1 to TRBJ1-2; the D gene is possibly TRBD1 (5 bases). This CDR3 contains 16 residues. CDR1 is SGHRS and CDR2 is YFSETQ in the germline V gene. The V end lost 0 bases, the J end lost 5 bases, and 17 bases lay between the germline ends. For the CDR3, the DNA is TGCGCCAGCAGCTTGGGATGGGTCGGGGGTTCTTATGGCTACACCTTC. Protein product: CASSLGWVGGSYGYTF.

This clone was picked up one time. The rearrangement joins TRBV18 to TRBJ2-7; 8 bases fit TRBD1. Germline V gene lookup returns CDR1 KGHSH and CDR2 LQKENI. CDR3 size: 15 residues. Trimming cost V 2 bases and J 5 bases; bases outside gene matches: 8. Written as DNA, the CDR3 is TGTGCCAGCTCACCAGACCAGGACAGGGACCACGAGCAGTACTTC. It is translated as CASSPDQDRDHEQYF.

Of note for this clone: Other DNA sequences within the sample encode an identical CDR3. CDR3 residues: CAWSRGTGDGYTF. DNA for the CDR3: TGTGCCTGGAGCCGAGGGACAGGGGATGGCTACACCTTC. The chain has TRBV30 and TRBJ1-2; 10 nucleotides align to TRBD1. This CDR3 region has 13 residues. With 3 bases clipped from V and 6 bases from J, the junction kept 4 bases outside the gene matches. Germline V gene lookup returns CDR1 GTSNPN and CDR2 SVGIG (reference sequence).

V gene TRBV5-5 combines with J gene TRBJ2-2; no clear D gene. The germline gives CDR1 SGHKS, CDR2 YYEKEE (reference sequence). The CDR3 is 15 residues long. V lost 0 bases and J lost 2, with 8 bases in between. The CDR3 DNA sequence: TGTGCCAGCAGCTTGGACAGTTTTAACACCGGGGAGCTGTTTTTT. As protein: CASSLDSFNTGELFF. The complete variable domain, with remaining parts taken from reference TRBV5-5 and TRBJ2-2, reads DAGVTQSPTHLIKTRGQQVTLRCSPISGHKSVSWYQQVLGQGPQFIFQYYEKEERGRGNFPDRFSARQFPNYSSELNVNALLLGDSALYLCASSLDSFNTGELFFGEGSRLTVL.

The genes are TRBV27 and TRBJ2-3, with TRBD2 as a possible D gene (6 bases). V lost 6 bases and J 10 bases, leaving 26 bases between the germline ends. There are 16 residues in the CDR3. Germline CDR1 and CDR2: MNHEY and SMNVEV (reference sequence). The DNA for the CDR3 is TGTGCCAGCAGACCCCTTCGCGGGACCCTTAAAGGTGCGCAGTATTTT. Protein product: CASRPLRGTLKGAQYF.

The chain combines TRBV7-8 with TRBJ2-2, with TRBD1 identical over 9 bases. After removal of 3 bases from V and 6 bases from J, the junction contained 8 bases not matched to a gene. Germline V gives CDR1 SGHVS, CDR2 FQNEAQ. CDR3 length: 16 residues. The CDR3 bases are TGTGCCAGCAGCTTGACCGGGACAGGGATTCCCGGGGAGCTGTTTTTT. It codes for CASSLTGTGIPGELFF.

The chain is built from TRBV5-1 and TRBJ2-7; 10 bases map to TRBD1. Trimming removed 0 bases from V and 5 bases from J; junction bases left unmatched: 2. CDR1 is SGHRS and CDR2 is YFSETQ in the germline V gene. This CDR3 has 14 residues. The CDR3 coding sequence is TGCGCCAGCAGCTTGGGGACAGGGGGGGACGAGCAGTACTTC. Translated: CASSLGTGGDEQYF.